A single sample is the source of the 26 T cell receptor beta chains below, sequenced in a study of blood T cell repertoires in COVID-19. Sequencing was performed with immunoSEQ multiplex PCR; in TCRdb, only in-frame clones are kept and a portion is missing. The profile shows 310,000 or so clones, roughly 86% of them singletons. The sample was peripheral blood. These receptors were obtained from a woman in her fifties or sixties with acute or convalescent COVID-19.

This rearrangement joins TRBV7-3 to TRBJ1-1, with D perhaps TRBD1 (6 bases). The CDR3 spans 13 residues. V lost 5 bases and J lost 2, with 9 bases in between. Germline values: CDR1 SGHTA, CDR2 FQGTGA. DNA of the CDR3: TGTGCCAGCAGCATACAGGGAAACACTGAAGCTTTCTTT. Encoded protein: CASSIQGNTEAFF.

V usage is TRBV28 and J usage is TRBJ2-3; D perhaps matches TRBD2 (6 bases). This CDR3 contains 15 residues. Germline values: CDR1 MDHEN, CDR2 SYDVKM. The V and J ends lost 3 bases and 3 bases respectively, with 13 bases between them. For the CDR3, the DNA is TGTGCCAGCAGTTTTGGCGGGAAAGGGACAGATACGCAGTATTTT. It encodes CASSFGGKGTDTQYF.

This clone occurred a few times. The rearrangement links TRBV7-9 to TRBJ2-1, with D possibly TRBD2 on 6 matching bases. The CDR3 consists of 13 residues. Deletions cut 2 bases from V and 12 bases from J, with 14 bases between. Germline assignment: CDR1 SEHNR and CDR2 FQNEAQ (reference sequence). Here the CDR3 reads CASSLSRTKGQFF. DNA of the CDR3: TGTGCCAGCAGCTTAAGTAGGACTAAAGGGCAGTTCTTC.

The V gene is TRBV18, the J gene TRBJ1-1; 12 bases align to TRBD1. Germline V lookup: CDR1 KGHSH, CDR2 LQKENI. The CDR3 loop spans 17 amino acids. V dropped 1 base and J dropped 10; count of bases not matched to a gene: 13. This chain's CDR3 is CASSPHGGTGGPSGAFF. CDR3 DNA: TGTGCCAGCTCACCACACGGAGGGACAGGGGGCCCTAGTGGAGCTTTCTTT.

This chain links TRBV28 with TRBJ2-7; weak D call: TRBD2 (5 bases). The CDR3 is 12 residues long. Per germline, CDR1 MDHEN and CDR2 SYDVKM. Trimming pared 2 bases from V and 11 bases from J, leaving 13 bases between. The chain's CDR3 is CASSLQFGVEYF. As DNA, the CDR3 is TGTGCCAGCAGTTTACAGTTCGGGGTCGAGTACTTC.

The chain uses TRBV5-1 and TRBJ2-3; 10 bases are a match to TRBD2. The CDR3 loop spans 17 amino acids. The V gene end was trimmed by 0 bases and the J gene end by 2 bases; junction bases not matched to a gene: 6. Per germline, CDR1 SGHRS and CDR2 YFSETQ. The CDR3 sequence: CASSLAPGLAVTDTQYF. CDR3 bases: TGCGCCAGCAGCTTGGCCCCCGGACTAGCGGTCACAGATACGCAGTATTTT.

This clone was counted a few times. V and J are TRBV7-8 and TRBJ2-2; D is ambiguous. The CDR3 consists of 13 residues. Per the germline V gene, CDR1 is SGHVS and CDR2 is FQNEAQ. V lost 2 bases and J 3 bases, leaving 4 bases between the germline ends. CDR3 DNA sequence: TGTGCCAGCAGCTTACTTGACACCGGGGAGCTGTTTTTT. Translating gives CASSLLDTGELFF.

V and J are TRBV5-6 and TRBJ2-7; 10 bases match TRBD1. Germline assignment: CDR1 SGHDT and CDR2 YYEEEE. This CDR3 is 16 amino acids long. Germline trimming cut 0 bases from V and 5 bases from J; bases unmatched to any gene: 8. The CDR3 DNA reads TGTGCCAGCAGCTTGGTCGGTCGGGACAGGGGTAACGAGCAGTACTTC. Protein sequence: CASSLVGRDRGNEQYF.

This sequence joins TRBV4-1 and TRBJ2-5, with 11 bases identical to TRBD1. Germline CDR1 MGHRA, CDR2 YSYEKL. V lost 9 bases, J lost 0 bases, and 12 bases stayed unmatched. This CDR3 comprises 17 residues. CDR3 in DNA: TGCGCCAGATATTCGGACAGGGGGCGCACCTACCAAGAGACCCAGTACTTC. Protein product: CARYSDRGRTYQETQYF.

This clone was counted a single time. The chain uses TRBV20-1 and TRBJ1-1, with D hard to call. CDR1 is DFQATT and CDR2 is SNEGSKA in the germline V gene (reference sequence). The CDR3 length is 11 residues. Trimming took 6 bases from V and 3 from J, leaving 8 bases between them. The CDR3 loop is CSAPVDTEAFF. In nucleotides, the CDR3 is TGCAGTGCCCCGGTTGACACTGAAGCTTTCTTT.

CDR3 DNA sequence: TGTGCCAGCTCACCAGGGACAGCGAAGCAAGAGACCCAGTACTTC. It specifies CASSPGTAKQETQYF. The chain recombines TRBV18 with TRBJ2-5; TRBD1 matches 7 bases. The CDR3 totals 15 residues. Germline CDR1 KGHSH, CDR2 LQKENI. V shed 2 bases and J 2 bases; nucleotides not matched to a gene: 5.

The chain couples TRBV4-1 to TRBJ2-1; TRBD1 aligns across 9 bases. The CDR3 spans 17 residues. With 5 bases clipped from V and 6 bases from J, the junction kept 14 bases outside the gene matches. Germline CDR1 and CDR2: MGHRA and YSYEKL. CDR3 DNA: TGCGCCAGCAGCGGGCGATTCACAGGGGGCGAGGGCAATGAGCAGTTCTTC. This codes for CASSGRFTGGEGNEQFF.

The chain uses TRBV24-1 and TRBJ2-7; 10 nucleotides match TRBD1. The germline V gene has CDR1 KGHDR and CDR2 SFDVKD. V lost 4 bases and J lost 5; bases outside the gene matches: 10. The CDR3 contains 16 residues. In DNA form, the CDR3 reads TGTGCCACCAGTGAGCGAACGGGACAGGGGCTCGACGAGCAGTACTTC. Protein product: CATSERTGQGLDEQYF.

This clone was detected once. The chain combines TRBV11-2 with TRBJ2-1; no clear D. V was shortened by 1 base and J by 8 bases, with 6 bases between the two germline ends. The CDR3 consists of 12 residues. Germline values: CDR1 SGHAT, CDR2 FQNNGV. The chain's CDR3 is CASSLALHEQFF. The CDR3 bases are TGTGCCAGCAGCTTAGCCCTCCATGAGCAGTTCTTC.

The chain combines TRBV29-1 with TRBJ1-2; D gene unclear. The CDR3 runs to 13 residues. Germline values: CDR1 SQVTM, CDR2 ANQGSEA. Trimming left V 4 bases short and J 4 bases short, with 13 bases between. CDR3 nucleotide sequence: TGCAGCGTTGGAGGACTGGGAGGCTATGGCTACACCTTC. This codes for CSVGGLGGYGYTF.

The chain employs TRBV18 and TRBJ2-7, with D possibly being TRBD1 (6 bases). The V end lost 3 bases, the J end lost 4 bases, and 10 bases lay between the germline ends. The CDR3 extends over 13 amino acids. Germline V CDR1 and CDR2: KGHSH, LQKENI. The CDR3 nucleotides read TGTGCCAGCTCACCCATGGACAGATACGAGCAGTACTTC. Its protein product is CASSPMDRYEQYF.

This chain uses TRBV18 with TRBJ1-2; D perhaps matches TRBD1 (6 bases). The CDR3 consists of 13 residues. V lost 3 bases and J lost 7, with 12 bases in between. Germline values: CDR1 KGHSH, CDR2 LQKENI. The CDR3 DNA reads TGTGCCAGCTCACCGGGGGCCAACCGTGGCTACACCTTC. Translated, it gives CASSPGANRGYTF.

The genes are TRBV5-1 and TRBJ1-1, with D perhaps matching TRBD1 (5 bases). CDR3 length equals 19 residues. CDR1 and CDR2 (germline): SGHRS, YFSETQ. V was clipped by 0 bases and J by 0 bases, with 21 bases between them. The CDR3 spells CASSLAKGAGQMMNTEAFF. CDR3 in DNA: TGCGCCAGCAGCTTGGCCAAAGGGGCAGGACAAATGATGAACACTGAAGCTTTCTTT.

The V call is TRBV3-1 (or the pseudogene TRBV3-2), the J call TRBJ2-4; TRBD1 aligns across 10 bases. In germline, CDR1 is LGHDT, CDR2 YNNKEL (reference sequence). Trimming cost V 3 bases and J 1 base; bases outside gene matches: 0. This CDR3 has 15 residues. The CDR3 loop reads CASSQGQGAKNIQYF. In nucleotides, the CDR3 is TGTGCCAGCAGCCAGGGACAGGGGGCCAAAAACATTCAGTACTTC.

The chain recombines TRBV4-2 with TRBJ2-3, with TRBD1 identical over 7 bases. CDR3 size: 17 residues. Germline V gene sequence: CDR1 LGHNA, CDR2 YNFKEQ. Trimming at V came to 1 base and at J to 1 base, leaving 8 bases not matched to a gene. The CDR3 is CASSQVGQPEGTDTQYF. The CDR3 DNA is TGTGCCAGCAGCCAAGTGGGACAGCCAGAGGGCACAGATACGCAGTATTTT.

This clone occurred once. Germline is not matched at one junction end, which may reflect a read error. This CDR3 is also generated by other DNA sequences in the sample. The chain employs TRBV28 and TRBJ1-2, with TRBD1 matching over 10 bases. The CDR3 loop spans 16 amino acids. Germline V gene lookup returns CDR1 MDHEN and CDR2 SYDVKM. Written as DNA, the CDR3 is TGTGCCAGCAGGGACCGTCGGACAGGGGGAATCTATGGCTACACCTTT. The encoded protein is CASRDRRTGGIYGYTF.

V usage is TRBV29-1 and J usage is TRBJ2-1, with no clear D. CDR3 length: 13 residues. Trimming took 3 bases from V and 5 from J, leaving 11 bases between them. Germline CDR1 is SQVTM and CDR2 is ANQGSEA. The CDR3 DNA sequence: TGCAGCGTTGATCCGGAGACCAACAATGAGCAGTTCTTC. Its protein is CSVDPETNNEQFF.

The J gene is TRBJ2-1, the V gene TRBV20-1; 7 nucleotides align to TRBD1. CDR3 length equals 11 residues. J lost 8 bases, V lost 2 bases, and 0 bases had no gene match. Germline CDR1 DFQATT, CDR2 SNEGSKA (reference sequence). The CDR3 coding sequence is TGCAGTGCTAGAACAGGGGATGAGCAGTTCTTC. Translation gives CSARTGDEQFF.

The chain is built from TRBV4-1 and TRBJ1-4, with 7 nucleotides matching TRBD1. Germline loops: CDR1 MGHRA, CDR2 YSYEKL. The CDR3 loop spans 18 amino acids. Trimming took 4 bases from V and 3 from J; bases not matched to a gene: 14. CDR3 amino acids: CASSRINFVGQSNEKLFF. For the CDR3, the DNA is TGCGCCAGCAGCCGCATTAACTTTGTGGGACAGTCTAATGAAAAACTGTTTTTT.

The rearrangement links TRBV24-1 to TRBJ2-2; 10 positions match TRBD2. The trim removed 7 bases at V and 7 bases at J, leaving 11 bases unmatched. Germline V CDR1 and CDR2: KGHDR, SFDVKD. This CDR3 region has 16 residues. This chain's CDR3 is CATRGRLAGASGELFF. CDR3 in DNA: TGTGCCACCAGAGGGCGGCTAGCGGGAGCAAGCGGGGAGCTGTTTTTT.

The rearrangement joins TRBV27 to TRBJ2-3, with D perhaps TRBD2 (6 bases). The CDR3 contains 14 residues. With 8 bases removed from V and 0 bases from J, the gap between germline ends came to 12 bases. Germline V CDR1 and CDR2: MNHEY, SMNVEV (reference sequence). The CDR3 DNA follows: TGTGCCAGCCAACTAGCAGTTAGCACAGATACGCAGTATTTT. This encodes CASQLAVSTDTQYF.